The rows below give T cell receptor beta chains drawn from one sample of a study of blood T cell repertoires in COVID-19. Using immunoSEQ multiplex PCR, the repertoire was profiled, and TCRdb retains in-frame clones only, with some absent. The sample has under 200,000 clones; about 88% are singletons. Sequencing was carried out using peripheral blood. Every receptor here comes from a young man with acute or convalescent COVID-19. The CDR3 runs from the conserved cysteine through the conserved F or W. The D gene is left open where the match is weak. Some rows mark clone size as missing; the rest say once, few, many or name a class of expanded clone.

TRBJ1-3	.	.	TRBV18	CASTTARSGNTIYF	TGTGCCAGCACGACAGCCCGCTCTGGAAACACCATATATTTT
TRBJ1-4	.	.	TRBV14	CASSQDRGSEKLFF	TGTGCCAGCAGCCAAGACAGGGGTAGTGAAAAACTGTTTTTT
TRBJ1-5	.	TRBD1	TRBV7-3	CASSLGTGQPQHF	TGTGCCAGCAGCCTAGGGACAGGTCAGCCCCAGCATTTT
TRBJ2-1	once	TRBD1	TRBV19	CASSLTGTGVNEQFF	TGTGCCAGTAGTTTAACCGGGACAGGGGTCAATGAGCAGTTCTTC
TRBJ2-5	once	TRBD1	TRBV24-1	CATDSGTGWETQYF	TGTGCCACAGACTCCGGGACAGGGTGGGAGACCCAGTACTTC
TRBJ1-2	.	.	TRBV6-1	CASSELGRSGVGYTF	TGTGCCAGCAGTGAACTCGGAAGGTCCGGGGTTGGCTACACCTTC
TRBJ1-5	.	.	TRBV28	CASSLQNTHRSQHF	TGTGCCAGCAGTTTGCAAAACACCCATCGCTCCCAGCATTTT
TRBJ2-1	.	TRBD2	TRBV19	CASSESRDYPLSRQFF	TGTGCCAGTAGTGAGTCCCGGGACTACCCCCTTTCACGGCAGTTCTTC
TRBJ1-1	.	.	TRBV2	CASSRDWNTEAFF	TGTGCCAGCAGTCGGGACTGGAACACTGAAGCTTTCTTT
TRBJ2-3	.	TRBD2	TRBV9	CASSVAGGTTDTQYF	TGTGCCAGCAGCGTGGCGGGGGGAACGACAGATACGCAGTATTTT
TRBJ1-1	.	.	TRBV6-6	CASSYSGGTEAFF	TGTGCCAGCAGTTACTCCGGGGGCACTGAAGCTTTCTTT
TRBJ1-2	once	TRBD1	TRBV19	CASGQGVGYGYTF	TGTGCCAGTGGACAGGGAGTGGGGTATGGCTACACCTTC
TRBJ1-1	.	.	TRBV24-1	CATSALLNTEAFF	TGTGCCACCAGTGCCCTATTGAACACTGAAGCTTTCTTT
TRBJ2-1	.	.	TRBV7-3	CASSRQATSSYNEQFF	TGTGCCAGCAGCCGACAGGCGACAAGCTCCTACAATGAGCAGTTCTTC
TRBJ2-5	.	TRBD2	TRBV7-7	CASSLDPSTSGIQETQYF	TGTGCCAGCAGCTTAGATCCATCCACTAGCGGGATCCAAGAGACCCAGTACTTC
TRBJ2-5	.	TRBD2	TRBV7-9	CASRALAGARETQYF	TGTGCCAGCAGGGCACTAGCGGGGGCGCGGGAGACCCAGTACTTC
TRBJ1-5	few	TRBD1	TRBV5-1	CASRPGTGVSGPQHF	TGCGCCAGCAGACCCGGGACAGGGGTATCAGGGCCCCAGCATTTT
TRBJ1-4	.	.	TRBV5-1	CASSLGQGSVGEKLFF	TGCGCCAGCAGCTTGGGGCAGGGGTCCGTTGGGGAAAAACTGTTTTTT
TRBJ2-2	.	.	TRBV5-1	CASSPGHPNTGELFF	TGCGCCAGCAGCCCAGGACACCCGAACACCGGGGAGCTGTTTTTT
TRBJ2-5	.	TRBD1	TRBV5-1	CASSLRTGGKGETQYF	TGCGCCAGCAGCCTTAGGACAGGGGGCAAGGGAGAGACCCAGTACTTC
TRBJ1-6	.	TRBD1	TRBV6-6	CASTWTGDNSPLHF	TGTGCCAGCACCTGGACAGGGGATAATTCACCCCTCCACTTT
TRBJ2-1	.	.	TRBV28	CASSPRTGYPYNEQFF	TGTGCCAGCAGTCCCCGAACAGGGTACCCCTACAATGAGCAGTTCTTC
TRBJ2-7	.	TRBD1	TRBV30	CAWRGDRQGGSEQYF	TGTGCCTGGAGAGGGGATCGACAGGGGGGTAGCGAGCAGTACTTC
TRBJ2-2	.	.	TRBV7-9	CASPGRTSNTGELFF	TGTGCCAGCCCAGGGAGGACATCAAACACCGGGGAGCTGTTTTTT
TRBJ1-2	.	.	TRBV30	CAWNLGGDYGYTF	TGTGCCTGGAACCTCGGCGGGGACTATGGCTACACCTTC
TRBJ2-1	.	TRBD2	TRBV28	CASSLPTSGGGEQFF	TGTGCCAGCAGTTTACCGACTAGCGGGGGAGGTGAGCAGTTCTTC
TRBJ1-6	once	.	TRBV28	CASSTPGGGYSPLHF	TGTGCCAGCAGCACCCCCGGCGGGGGGTATTCACCCCTCCACTTT
TRBJ1-2	.	TRBD1	TRBV18	CASSAPGQGAMDGYTF	TGTGCCAGCTCAGCACCGGGACAGGGTGCAATGGATGGCTACACCTTC
TRBJ2-7	.	TRBD1	TRBV5-1	CASSLIPGGSYEQYF	TGCGCCAGCAGCTTGATTCCAGGGGGCTCCTACGAGCAGTACTTC
TRBJ2-4	.	.	TRBV5-5	CASSLRDTLAKNIQYF	TGTGCCAGCAGCTTGAGGGACACTCTAGCCAAAAACATTCAGTACTTC
TRBJ1-3	.	TRBD1	TRBV7-2	CASSLGRTGGNTIYF	TGTGCCAGCAGCTTAGGGAGGACAGGAGGAAACACCATATATTTT
TRBJ1-1	.	TRBD1	TRBV5-8	CASSSGTVIGLNTEAFF	TGTGCCAGCAGCTCCGGGACAGTCATCGGGTTGAACACTGAAGCTTTCTTT
TRBJ1-4	few	.	TRBV7-9	CASSLGSGIGEKLFF	TGTGCCAGCAGCTTGGGTTCGGGGATCGGAGAAAAACTGTTTTTT